Listed below are T cell receptor beta chains from one sample, sequenced in a study of T cell repertoires in cytomegalovirus infection. For these TCRs, the target antigens are not known. MiXCR, applied by TCRdb to the reads, yields one record per CDR3 protein. The table shows about 890,000 distinct CDR3 sequences, with 25% to 40% occurring only once. Here the sequenced sample was cultured CD8+ T cells from PBMCs, taken from culture after CMV antigen stimulation. All receptors derive from a human donor in good health (CMV status not recorded). Some clones in this sample may be carry-over from other donors' samples. CDR3s include the opening cysteine and the closing phenylalanine or tryptophan. The D gene is left open where the match is weak. Size is omitted from some rows. Given values are once, few, many or a class for expanded clones.

TRBV27	TRBJ2-1	.	TRBD1	TGTGCCAGCAGTTACAGCCCAGGGGGCACCTACAATGAGCAGTTCTTC	CASSYSPGGTYNEQFF
TRBV7-9	TRBJ2-7	.	.	TGTGCCAGCAGCTTAGGGTCGTCGAGTGAGCAGTACTTC	CASSLGSSSEQYF
TRBV6-1	TRBJ2-1	few	TRBD2	TGTGCCAGCACCCGACTAGCGGTGAACTACAATGAGCAGTTCTTC	CASTRLAVNYNEQFF
TRBV12-3/TRBV12-4	TRBJ2-4	.	.	TGTGCCAGCAGTTTGACGCGAGGGGGGAGACAGGGTACAAACATTCAGTACTTT	CASSLTRGGRQGTNIQYF
TRBV12-3/TRBV12-4	TRBJ2-5	.	TRBD1	TGTGCCAGCAGCCCGGACAGGGGGGAAGAGACCCAGTACTTC	CASSPDRGEETQYF
TRBV28	TRBJ2-5	few	.	TGTGCCAGCAGTTTGCAACCCGGAGAGACCCAGTACTTC	CASSLQPGETQYF
TRBV12-5	TRBJ1-4	few	.	TGTGCTAGTGGTTTCTGGACAGAATCCGCAACTAATGAAAAACTGTTTTTT	CASGFWTESATNEKLFF
TRBV27	TRBJ1-1	.	TRBD1	TGTGCCAGCACCCTCCAGGGGGCCCCGAACACTGAAGCTTTCTTT	CASTLQGAPNTEAFF
TRBV12-3/TRBV12-4	TRBJ1-2	.	TRBD1	TGTGCCAGCAGTCCTTGGGACAGGGTTGAGAGCTACACCTTC	CASSPWDRVESYTF
TRBV5-4	TRBJ2-1	.	.	TGTGCCAGCAGCTTGTGGAGGGACCCCAATGAGCAGTTCTTC	CASSLWRDPNEQFF
TRBV7-8	TRBJ2-1	.	.	TGTGCCAGCAGCTTAGGACAGCGGCTTTACAATGAGCAGTTCTTC	CASSLGQRLYNEQFF
TRBV2	TRBJ2-5	.	.	TGTGCCAGCAGTGAGATAGTGACAAAAGAGACCCAGTACTTC	CASSEIVTKETQYF
TRBV24-1	TRBJ1-1	.	.	TGTGCCACCAGTTTGGGGGCTTGGACTGAAGCTTTCTTT	CATSLGAWTEAFF
TRBV2	TRBJ2-5	.	TRBD2	TGTGCCAGGGGGGGGTCGTACCAAGAGACCCAGTACTTC	CARGGSYQETQYF
TRBV27	TRBJ1-6	few	.	TGTGCCAGCAGTTTTGGACAAACCTCACCCCTCCACTTT	CASSFGQTSPLHF
TRBV7-9	TRBJ1-2	.	.	TGTGCCAGCAGCGTAGAATTTGGCTACACCTTC	CASSVEFGYTF
TRBV20-1	TRBJ1-5	few	.	TGCAGTGCTAGTCACCGGGGCCAACAGCCCCAGCATTTT	CSASHRGQQPQHF
TRBV7-9	TRBJ1-5	few	TRBD1	TGTGCCAGCAGCACTGACAGGGGTGGAAGTCAGCCCCAGCATTTT	CASSTDRGGSQPQHF
TRBV7-9	TRBJ1-4	few	TRBD1	TGTGCCAGCAGCGGTTGGACAGGGAGGGAGGAAAAACTGTTTTTT	CASSGWTGREEKLFF
TRBV28	TRBJ2-5	.	TRBD1	TGTGCCAGCAGACCCTACAGGGGGGATATGGAGACCCAGTACTTC	CASRPYRGDMETQYF
TRBV7-6	TRBJ2-5	few	.	TGTGCCAGCAGCCTTCCCCCCCGCGGGGACAGCCAAGAGACCCAGTACTTC	CASSLPPRGDSQETQYF
TRBV20-1	TRBJ2-3	few	.	TGCAGTGCCCCCGCGGGGCGGACTACGGATACGCAGTATTTT	CSAPAGRTTDTQYF
TRBV7-6	TRBJ1-4	few	TRBD1	TGTGCCAGCAGCCCCAGGGACAGGGTGGGAGAAAAACTGTTTTTT	CASSPRDRVGEKLFF
TRBV7-9	TRBJ2-1	.	TRBD1	TGTGCCAGCAGCCGCGCGGACAGGGCCTTCCATGAGCAGTTCTTC	CASSRADRAFHEQFF
TRBV7-3	TRBJ2-1	.	.	TGTGCCAGCAGCCTCGGGGGAGGCCTAATCGATGAGCAGTTCTTC	CASSLGGGLIDEQFF
TRBV7-2	TRBJ1-1	.	.	TGTGCCAGCAGCCTCCGGGACACAACGGGCACTGAAGCTTTCTTT	CASSLRDTTGTEAFF
TRBV20-1	TRBJ2-7	few	.	TGCAGTGCTAGAGAGGCAAGGTACCCCTACGAGCAGTACTTC	CSAREARYPYEQYF
TRBV5-6	TRBJ2-1	few	TRBD2	TGTGCCAGCAGCTTGCCTTCTAGCGGGGGCTACAATGAGCAGTTCTTC	CASSLPSSGGYNEQFF
TRBV7-2	TRBJ1-2	.	.	TGTGCCAGCAGCTTCTTCGACAGAGAAGCTATCGATGGCTACACCTTC	CASSFFDREAIDGYTF
TRBV19	TRBJ2-1	.	.	TGTGCCAGTAGTATCGTCGGACTCAGCTCCTACAATGAGCAGTTCTTC	CASSIVGLSSYNEQFF
TRBV5-5	TRBJ1-3	.	.	TGTGCCAGCAGCGGGGACGGTTTGGGAAACACCATATATTTT	CASSGDGLGNTIYF
TRBV6-6	TRBJ1-1	.	TRBD1	TGTGCCAGCAGTTTCCCTAGGACAGGGGACACTGAAGCTTTCTTT	CASSFPRTGDTEAFF
TRBV6-5	TRBJ1-1	many	.	TGTGCCAGCAGTTACTCGCCTAACAACTGGGCTGATTTGAACACTGAAGCTTTCTTT	CASSYSPNNWADLNTEAFF
TRBV28	TRBJ1-5	.	TRBD1	TGTGCCAGCGGTACAGGGGGCAAGGGTCAGCCCCAGCATTTT	CASGTGGKGQPQHF
TRBV4-1	TRBJ2-1	.	.	TGCGCCAGCAGCCAGGTAGGGACCTCCTACAATGAGCAGTTCTTC	CASSQVGTSYNEQFF
TRBV5-1	TRBJ1-4	few	TRBD1	TGCGCCAGCAGCTTGGGTCCACAGGGGAATGAAAAACTGTTTTTT	CASSLGPQGNEKLFF
TRBV7-9	TRBJ1-4	.	.	TGTGCCAGCAGCCCGGCCACGAAGGGTGAAAAACTGTTTTTT	CASSPATKGEKLFF
TRBV11-3	TRBJ2-1	few	TRBD2	TGTGCCAGCAGCCGAACAGGGGTGGGGGGACTAGCGGATGAGCAGTTCTTC	CASSRTGVGGLADEQFF
TRBV5-6	TRBJ1-1	few	.	TGTGCCAGCAGCTCCGACAGGATGGGTTCTTTCTTT	CASSSDRMGSFF
TRBV19	TRBJ2-1	.	TRBD2	TGTGCCAGTAGTATGAGACTAGCTGTCGATGAGCAGTTCTTC	CASSMRLAVDEQFF
TRBV24-1	TRBJ2-1	.	.	TGTGCCACCAGTGATTTGGGACATAGCTCCTACAATGAGCAGTTCTTC	CATSDLGHSSYNEQFF
TRBV27	TRBJ2-5	.	TRBD1	TGTGCCCGGGACAGGGCCAGCCAAGAGACCCAGTACTTC	CARDRASQETQYF
TRBV5-5	TRBJ2-5	few	.	TGTGCCAGCAGCTTTGACACGGGGTGGTCGGAGACCCAGTACTTC	CASSFDTGWSETQYF
TRBV15	TRBJ2-1	.	.	TGTGCCACCAGCACCCCGGGCAACAATGAGCAGTTCTTC	CATSTPGNNEQFF
TRBV3-1	TRBJ1-6	.	TRBD1	TGTGCCAGCAGCCAAGATCCGGACAGGTTTTCACCCCTCCACTTT	CASSQDPDRFSPLHF
TRBV7-8	TRBJ2-1	few	.	TGTGCCAGCAGCTTATGGTCGGATGAGCAGTTCTTC	CASSLWSDEQFF
TRBV6-1	TRBJ2-3	few	.	TGTGCCAGCAGCCGTGGGGCAGGGGGCACAGATACGCAGTATTTT	CASSRGAGGTDTQYF
TRBV11-3	TRBJ2-1	many	.	TGTGCCAGCAGCTTGGAAAACGGGCCCGTCAATGAGCAGTTCTTC	CASSLENGPVNEQFF
TRBV6-2/TRBV6-3	TRBJ2-1	.	TRBD2	TGTGCCAGCAGTACTAGCGGGGGGCTTTATGAGCAGTTCTTC	CASSTSGGLYEQFF
TRBV29-1	TRBJ1-2	few	TRBD1	TGCAGCGTCGACAGGGGAGTGGGAGGCTACACCTTC	CSVDRGVGGYTF
TRBV5-1	TRBJ2-1	.	TRBD1	TGCGCCACTGATCCCGGGACAGGGTCCTACAATGAGCAGTTCTTC	CATDPGTGSYNEQFF
TRBV15	TRBJ2-5	.	TRBD2	TGTGCCACCAGACCCGGGCGGGGGGCCCTGGTGACCCAGTACTTC	CATRPGRGALVTQYF
TRBV27	TRBJ2-7	few	TRBD1	TGTGCCAGCAGTTTATCCCGACAGGGGGCCTACGAGCAGTACTTC	CASSLSRQGAYEQYF
TRBV20-1	TRBJ2-2	.	TRBD1	TGCAGTGCTAGAGATCAGGGGGTCCTGAACACCGGGGAGCTGTTTTTT	CSARDQGVLNTGELFF
TRBV20-1	TRBJ2-3	.	.	TGCAGTGCTAGAGAGGTCTCCTCTAGCACAGATACGCAGTATTTT	CSAREVSSSTDTQYF
TRBV11-2	TRBJ2-1	.	TRBD2	TGTGCCAGCAGCCCCCGGACTAGCCGACTGCACAATGAGCAGTTCTTC	CASSPRTSRLHNEQFF
TRBV9	TRBJ1-2	few	TRBD1	TGTGCCAGCAGCCCCAACACGGGACAGAACTATGGCTACACCTTC	CASSPNTGQNYGYTF